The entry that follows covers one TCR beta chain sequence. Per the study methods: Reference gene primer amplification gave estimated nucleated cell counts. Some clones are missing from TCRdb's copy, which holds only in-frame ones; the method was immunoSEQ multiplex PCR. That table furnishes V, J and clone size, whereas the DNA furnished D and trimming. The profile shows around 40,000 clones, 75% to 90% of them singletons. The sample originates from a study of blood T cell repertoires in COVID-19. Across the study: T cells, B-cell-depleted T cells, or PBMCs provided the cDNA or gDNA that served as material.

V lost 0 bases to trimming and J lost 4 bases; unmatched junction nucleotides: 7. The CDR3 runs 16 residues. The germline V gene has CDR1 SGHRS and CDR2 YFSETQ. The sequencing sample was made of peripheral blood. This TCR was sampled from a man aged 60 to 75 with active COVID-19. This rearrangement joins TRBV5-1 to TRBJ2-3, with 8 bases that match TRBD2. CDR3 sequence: CASSLEGTSRSDTQYF. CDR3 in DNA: TGCGCCAGCAGCTTGGAGGGGACTAGTCGTTCAGATACGCAGTATTTT.